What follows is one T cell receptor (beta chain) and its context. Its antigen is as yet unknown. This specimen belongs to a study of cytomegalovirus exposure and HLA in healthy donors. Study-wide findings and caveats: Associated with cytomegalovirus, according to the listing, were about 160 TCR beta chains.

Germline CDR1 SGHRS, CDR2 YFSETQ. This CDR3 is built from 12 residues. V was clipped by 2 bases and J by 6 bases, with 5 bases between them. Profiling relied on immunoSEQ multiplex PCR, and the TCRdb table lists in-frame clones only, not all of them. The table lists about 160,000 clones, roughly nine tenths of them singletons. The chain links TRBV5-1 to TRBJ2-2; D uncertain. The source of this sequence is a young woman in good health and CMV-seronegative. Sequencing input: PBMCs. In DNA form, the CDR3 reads TGCGCCAGCAGCTTTCTAGCCGGGGAGCTGTTTTTT. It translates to CASSFLAGELFF. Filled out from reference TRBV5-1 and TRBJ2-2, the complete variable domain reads KAGVTQTPRYLIKTRGQQVTLSCSPISGHRSVSWYQQTPGQGLQFLFEYFSETQRNKGNFPGRFSGRQFSNSRSEMNVSTLELGDSALYLCASSFLAGELFFGEGSRLTVL.